These T cell receptor beta chains were read from a single sample in a study of T cell repertoires in cytomegalovirus infection. The antigens of these receptors remain unknown. TCRdb passed the reads through MiXCR, listing each CDR3 protein once. The sample yields tens of thousands of distinct CDR3 sequences, approximately 52% seen once. The input for sequencing was CD8+ T cells from cultured PBMCs, taken from culture after CMV antigen stimulation. Every receptor here comes from a human donor in good health (CMV status not recorded). Some clones in this sample may be carry-over from other donors' samples. Each CDR3 is given with its conserved first and last residue. A D gene is named only where the DNA matches it firmly. Clone size, where shown, is once, few, many, or a class for clones that have expanded.

j_call,d_call,clone_size,v_call,cdr3_aa,cdr3_nt
TRBJ2-1,-,many,TRBV7-2,CASSLGSKSQFF,TGTGCCAGCAGCTTAGGATCTAAGTCGCAGTTCTTC
TRBJ2-7,-,-,TRBV20-1,CSARGSGQGHYEQYF,TGCAGTGCTAGGGGGTCAGGGCAGGGCCACTACGAGCAGTACTTC
TRBJ2-7,-,-,TRBV28,CATTFPGPRSTSPYEQYF,TGTGCCACCACTTTCCCGGGACCCCGGAGCACCTCTCCCTACGAGCAGTACTTC
TRBJ1-4,TRBD1,many,TRBV12-3/TRBV12-4,CASSARGPKTGQDNEKLFF,TGTGCCAGCAGTGCCCGGGGACCTAAGACGGGACAGGACAATGAAAAACTGTTTTTT
TRBJ2-1,-,-,TRBV4-1,CASSPPLRSYNEQFF,TGCGCCAGCAGCCCGCCCTTAAGGAGCTACAATGAGCAGTTCTTC
TRBJ1-5,-,-,TRBV12-3/TRBV12-4,CASSLYPVTNQPQHF,TGTGCCAGCAGTTTGTACCCTGTGACCAATCAGCCCCAGCATTTT
TRBJ2-1,TRBD2,-,TRBV28,CASSPQSSGRDEQFF,TGTGCCAGCAGTCCCCAATCCAGCGGGAGGGATGAGCAGTTCTTC
TRBJ2-5,-,-,TRBV28,CASSLGVVRETQYF,TGTGCCAGCAGCCTGGGGGTAGTTAGGGAGACCCAGTACTTC
TRBJ2-7,-,-,TRBV7-9,CASSFFPYEQYF,TGTGCCAGCAGCTTTTTTCCCTACGAGCAGTACTTC
TRBJ1-5,-,-,TRBV12-3/TRBV12-4,CASSLGAGLNQPQHF,TGTGCCAGCAGTTTAGGTGCAGGACTCAATCAGCCCCAGCATTTT
TRBJ2-2,-,-,TRBV6-2/TRBV6-3,CASSPGGPGELFF,TGTGCCAGCAGCCCCGGGGGACCCGGGGAGCTGTTTTTT
TRBJ2-7,-,few,TRBV28,CASSWGSPYEQYF,TGTGCCAGCAGTTGGGGGAGCCCTTACGAGCAGTACTTC
TRBJ1-4,-,-,TRBV4-1,CASGPGTEGEGKLFF,TGTGCCAGCGGACCCGGGACGGAGGGGGAAGGAAAACTGTTTTTT
TRBJ1-1,-,-,TRBV6-5,CASSYFGGGWTEAFF,TGTGCCAGCAGTTACTTCGGTGGGGGATGGACTGAAGCTTTCTTT
TRBJ2-3,-,-,TRBV6-6,CAITGLPSTDTQYF,TGTGCCATAACAGGACTACCTAGCACAGATACGCAGTATTTT
TRBJ2-1,-,-,TRBV7-6,CASSSGLDEQFF,TGTGCCAGCAGCTCGGGACTCGATGAGCAGTTCTTC
TRBJ2-3,TRBD2,few,TRBV11-2,CASSTGLAGGGGDTQYF,TGTGCCAGCAGCACAGGACTAGCGGGAGGAGGTGGAGATACGCAGTATTTT
TRBJ2-7,-,-,TRBV4-1,CASSQLEGSYEQYF,TGTGCCAGCAGCCAGTTAGAGGGATCCTACGAGCAGTACTTC
TRBJ2-7,-,-,TRBV12-3/TRBV12-4,CASSLLRASRESPQYF,TGTGCCAGCAGTTTACTCCGGGCCTCTAGAGAGAGTCCGCAGTACTTC
TRBJ2-2,-,once,TRBV7-9,CASSLTATGELFF,TGTGCCAGCAGCTTAACGGCTACCGGGGAGCTGTTTTTT
TRBJ2-1,TRBD1,-,TRBV7-9,CASSLVDRLDEQFF,TGTGCCAGCAGCTTAGTGGACAGGCTGGATGAGCAGTTCTTC
TRBJ2-1,TRBD2,-,TRBV2,CASSGLAGGQGEQFF,TGTGCCAGCAGTGGCCTAGCGGGCGGGCAGGGTGAGCAGTTCTTC
TRBJ1-1,TRBD1,-,TRBV11-1,CASSPDRGREAFF,TGTGCCAGCAGCCCGGACAGGGGGCGTGAAGCTTTCTTT
TRBJ2-7,-,-,TRBV7-9,CASKGSSYEQYF,TGTGCCAGCAAAGGTTCATCCTACGAGCAGTACTTC
TRBJ2-4,-,-,TRBV7-9,CASSRERKAKNIQYF,TGTGCCAGCAGCCGAGAGAGGAAAGCCAAAAACATTCAGTACTTC
TRBJ1-1,-,few,TRBV7-6,CASSLFLGADTEAFF,TGTGCCAGCAGCCTCTTCTTGGGGGCGGACACTGAAGCTTTCTTT
TRBJ1-1,-,-,TRBV12-3/TRBV12-4,CASSLAARGTEAFF,TGTGCCAGCAGTTTGGCGGCGAGGGGCACTGAAGCTTTCTTT
TRBJ2-5,-,few,TRBV12-3/TRBV12-4,CASSFGQGRQETQYF,TGTGCCAGCAGTTTTGGGCAGGGCCGACAAGAGACCCAGTACTTC
TRBJ2-1,-,-,TRBV2,CASRLDGYEQFF,TGTGCCAGCAGGCTGGATGGCTATGAGCAGTTCTTC
TRBJ2-5,-,few,TRBV7-2,CASSRLGGETQYF,TGTGCCAGCAGCCGACTAGGCGGGGAGACCCAGTACTTC
TRBJ2-7,-,-,TRBV27,CASSYGAPGLYYEQYF,TGTGCCAGCAGTTACGGAGCCCCGGGACTCTACTACGAGCAGTACTTC
TRBJ2-2,-,-,TRBV4-1,CASSQGGTGELFF,TGCGCCAGCAGCCAAGGAGGCACCGGGGAGCTGTTTTTT